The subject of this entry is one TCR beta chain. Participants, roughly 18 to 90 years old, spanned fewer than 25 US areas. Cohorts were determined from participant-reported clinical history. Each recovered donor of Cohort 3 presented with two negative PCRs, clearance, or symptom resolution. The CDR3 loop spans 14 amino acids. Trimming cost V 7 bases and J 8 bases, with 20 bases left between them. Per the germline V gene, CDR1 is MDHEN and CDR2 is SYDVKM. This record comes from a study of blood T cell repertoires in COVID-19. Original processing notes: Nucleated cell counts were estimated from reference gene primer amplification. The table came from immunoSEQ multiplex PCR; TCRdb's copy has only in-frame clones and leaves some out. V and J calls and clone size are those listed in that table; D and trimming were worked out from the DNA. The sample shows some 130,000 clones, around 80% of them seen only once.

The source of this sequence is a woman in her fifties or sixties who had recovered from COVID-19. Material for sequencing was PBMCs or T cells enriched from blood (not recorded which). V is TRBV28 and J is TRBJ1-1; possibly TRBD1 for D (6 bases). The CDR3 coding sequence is TGTGCCAGCACCTCTTGGACAGCGAAAGAGGAAGCTTTCTTT. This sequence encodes CASTSWTAKEEAFF.